The 19 T cell receptor beta chains in this list originate from one sample, sequenced in a study of blood T cell repertoires in COVID-19. Using immunoSEQ multiplex PCR, the repertoire was profiled, and TCRdb retains in-frame clones only, with some absent. The sample shows 100,000 or so clones, about 90% of them seen only once. Sequenced: peripheral blood. The receptors were sampled from a human donor in a cohort sampled during active COVID-19.

The V and J genes are TRBV9 and TRBJ1-2; possibly TRBD1 for D (6 bases). V shed 0 bases and J shed 4 bases, with 13 bases lying between them. The CDR3 sequence is 15 residues long. Germline CDR1 reads SGDLS; CDR2 reads YYNGEE. The CDR3 DNA reads TGTGCCAGCAGCGTAGCTGAGGGGGACCTCTATGGCTACACCTTC. Translating gives CASSVAEGDLYGYTF.

The chain links TRBV7-9 to TRBJ2-7; 8 bases are shared with TRBD2. CDR1 and CDR2 from the germline V gene are SEHNR and FQNEAQ (reference sequence). There are 16 residues in the CDR3. J gave up 3 bases and V 2 bases, and 9 bases lay outside the gene matches. The CDR3 here is CASSLSGLDSSYEQYF. Written as DNA, the CDR3 is TGTGCCAGCAGCTTATCGGGACTAGATTCTAGCTACGAGCAGTACTTC.

The gene calls are TRBV11-2 and TRBJ2-7; TRBD2 might be the D (6 bases). Per the germline V gene, CDR1 is SGHAT and CDR2 is FQNNGV. The V end lost 4 bases, the J end lost 5 bases, and 24 bases lay between the germline ends. The CDR3 extends over 17 amino acids. The DNA of the CDR3 is TGTGCCAGCAGCTCGCTGGGGGGACCCCTACGCGTCGACGAGCAGTACTTC. Translated, it gives CASSSLGGPLRVDEQYF.

In its sample, this clone was seen once. The chain recombines TRBV18 with TRBJ2-1; 14 nucleotides match TRBD2. The junction had 9 bases not matched to a gene; V was cut back by 5 bases and J by 0 bases. The CDR3 has 19 residues. Germline V lookup: CDR1 KGHSH, CDR2 LQKENI. CDR3 DNA sequence: TGTGCCAGCTCAATGGGGACTAGCGGGAGCCTTTCCTCCTACAATGAGCAGTTCTTC. This encodes CASSMGTSGSLSSYNEQFF.

This chain uses TRBV5-6 with TRBJ1-4; possibly TRBD1 for D (6 bases). The CDR3 runs to 17 residues. CDR1 is SGHDT, CDR2 YYEEEE, per germline. V was shortened by 4 bases and J by 8 bases, with 24 bases between the two germline ends. The CDR3 DNA reads TGTGCCAGCAGCAAGGCGGTGACAGGCCCCTTCGGGGAAAAACTGTTTTTT. Protein sequence: CASSKAVTGPFGEKLFF.

The genes are TRBV4-1 and TRBJ2-7; 8 nucleotides agree with TRBD2. The V gene end was trimmed by 0 bases and the J gene end by 1 base; junction bases not matched to a gene: 11. Looked up from germline, CDR1 is MGHRA and CDR2 is YSYEKL. The CDR3 has 18 amino acids. The CDR3 DNA is TGCGCCAGCAGCCAAGATCAAGGAGCGGGAGAGAGGTCCTACGAGCAGTACTTC. This translates into CASSQDQGAGERSYEQYF.

The chain combines TRBV6-5 with TRBJ2-7, with D hard to call. Trimming removed 8 bases at V and 3 bases at J, with 20 bases between. Germline CDR1 is MNHEY and CDR2 is SVGAGI. There are 15 residues in the CDR3. CDR3 loop: CASSLYHSTSYEQYF. DNA of the CDR3: TGTGCCAGCTCCCTATACCACAGTACAAGCTACGAGCAGTACTTC.

The V and J genes are TRBV6-5 and TRBJ1-1; tentatively, D is TRBD1 (5 bases). Germline lookup yields CDR1 MNHEY and CDR2 SVGAGI. The CDR3 contains 13 residues. The ends were cut back, 8 bases at V and 0 bases at J, with 10 bases in the middle. The CDR3: CASGSGLNTEAFF. CDR3 in DNA: TGTGCCAGCGGGTCAGGGTTGAACACTGAAGCTTTCTTT.

This chain joins TRBV5-6 and TRBJ2-3; perhaps TRBD2 as D (6 bases). The ends were cut back, 0 bases at V and 6 bases at J, with 11 bases in the middle. The CDR3 is 14 residues long. Per the germline V gene, CDR1 is SGHDT and CDR2 is YYEEEE. The DNA of the CDR3 is TGTGCCAGCAGCTTGGGGGACTCCTCCGATACGCAGTATTTT. This translates into CASSLGDSSDTQYF.

The genes are TRBV9 and TRBJ2-5; 13 nucleotides agree with TRBD2. Per the germline V gene, CDR1 is SGDLS and CDR2 is YYNGEE. This CDR3 has 16 amino acids. V was clipped by 2 bases and J by 2 bases; unmatched bases: 3. The CDR3 here is CASSVGTSGVQETQYF. CDR3 coding DNA: TGTGCCAGCAGCGTCGGGACTAGCGGGGTTCAAGAGACCCAGTACTTC.

The chain uses TRBV4-3 and TRBJ1-1; TRBD1 aligns across 8 bases. Losses at the gene ends were 3 bases for V and 3 bases for J; bases not matched to a gene: 9. The CDR3 consists of 16 residues. Germline CDR1 is LGHNA and CDR2 is YSLEER. The CDR3 DNA sequence: TGCGCCAGCAGCCAGTCTTATGGGGGACAGGACACTGAAGCTTTCTTT. Protein: CASSQSYGGQDTEAFF.

The chain has TRBV13 and TRBJ2-5, with 10 bases that match TRBD1. This CDR3 comprises 15 residues. V trimming: 4 bases; J trimming: 4 bases; junction bases outside the gene matches: 6. Per germline, CDR1 PRHDT and CDR2 FYEKMQ (reference sequence). This CDR3 reads CASSSLTGGAETQYF. The CDR3 DNA reads TGTGCCAGCAGCTCGCTGACAGGGGGCGCAGAGACCCAGTACTTC.

This clone was counted a single time. The genes are TRBV10-3 and TRBJ2-2, with 8 bases matching TRBD2. J was trimmed by 5 bases and V by 6 bases; bases with no gene match: 14. Per the germline V gene, CDR1 is ENHRY and CDR2 is SYGVKD. The CDR3 totals 17 residues. The CDR3 DNA follows: TGTGCCATCAGAAGAATCGAGCTAGCGGGTGAGACCGGGGAGCTGTTTTTT. Amino acids: CAIRRIELAGETGELFF.

The chain has TRBV5-6 and TRBJ2-5; TRBD2 matches at 11 bases. Trimming at V came to 2 bases and at J to 5 bases, leaving 2 bases not matched to a gene. Germline CDR1 SGHDT, CDR2 YYEEEE. The length of the CDR3 is 14 residues. CDR3 amino acids: CASSFSGRAETQYF. CDR3 nucleotide sequence: TGTGCCAGCAGCTTTAGCGGGAGGGCGGAGACCCAGTACTTC.

The chain combines TRBV5-1 with TRBJ2-1; 11 positions match TRBD2. Germline CDR1 and CDR2: SGHRS and YFSETQ. The CDR3 totals 19 residues. J was trimmed by 0 bases and V by 1 base; bases with no gene match: 9. The CDR3 region has the DNA TGCGCCAGCAGCTTGATAGGCCTAGCGGGGGGCAGCTCCTACAATGAGCAGTTCTTC. Translating it yields CASSLIGLAGGSSYNEQFF.

The V and J genes are TRBV5-1 and TRBJ2-7, with D tentatively TRBD1 (5 bases). The germline V gene encodes CDR1 SGHRS and CDR2 YFSETQ. V lost 9 bases to trimming and J lost 4 bases, with 17 bases between them. CDR3 length equals 13 residues. The CDR3 DNA follows: TGCGCCACCAAACAGGACACTCTATACGAGCAGTACTTC. Protein sequence: CATKQDTLYEQYF. The full variable domain, its missing parts supplied by reference TRBV5-1 and TRBJ2-7, is KAGVTQTPRYLIKTRGQQVTLSCSPISGHRSVSWYQQTPGQGLQFLFEYFSETQRNKGNFPGRFSGRQFSNSRSEMNVSTLELGDSALYLCATKQDTLYEQYFGPGTRLTVT.

The V and J genes are TRBV6-5 and TRBJ1-2; TRBD1 is a possible D gene (6 bases). The CDR3 is made up of 14 amino acids. CDR1 MNHEY and CDR2 SVGAGI come from the germline V gene. The V and J ends lost 2 bases and 4 bases respectively, with 11 bases between them. The CDR3 region is CASSYGGGLYGYTF. The CDR3 DNA is TGTGCCAGCAGTTACGGGGGGGGCCTCTATGGCTACACCTTC.

The J gene is TRBJ2-3, the V gene TRBV13, with 7 positions matching TRBD2. Germline loops: CDR1 PRHDT, CDR2 FYEKMQ (reference sequence). The CDR3 extends over 13 amino acids. The J segment lost 15 bases and the V segment lost 2 bases, leaving 11 bases of the junction unmatched. The CDR3 DNA is TGTGCCAGCAGCTTAAACGTTGCGGGAGTCCGATATTTT. Protein sequence: CASSLNVAGVRYF.

The chain employs TRBV14 and TRBJ2-2; weak D call: TRBD1 (5 bases). V shed 4 bases and J shed 2 bases, with 5 bases lying between them. CDR1 SGHDN and CDR2 FVKESK come from the germline V gene. The CDR3 totals 13 residues. The CDR3, as DNA: TGTGCCAGCAGCCGGACAAACACCGGGGAGCTGTTTTTT. Translating it yields CASSRTNTGELFF.